This T cell receptor beta chain came from a study of identical twins. Broader study findings: In beta out-of-frame sequences, the excess sharing between twins was weaker.

Healthy Caucasians, and only they, were the donors. This clonotype was counted between two and nine times. Its antigen is currently unknown. It was template switching that added a universal primer site, and there were unique molecular identifiers on the cDNA. In TCRdb, the 5' RACE reads were re-called with MiXCR into one record per CDR3 protein. The sample holds 450,000 or so distinct CDR3 sequences; about 18% are singletons and the top ten take 12%. This TCR came from a man aged 45-65 years in good health. The specimen was naive T cells sorted from blood.

CDR3 loop: CASSPVIAGNDEQFF. The CDR3 region has the DNA TGTGCCAGCAGTCCGGTAATAGCGGGAAACGATGAGCAGTTCTTC. The chain couples TRBV12-3 or TRBV12-4 to TRBJ2-1; 8 bases are a match to TRBD2. The CDR3 length is 15 residues. V shed 5 bases, J shed 8 bases, and the junction held 11 bases outside the gene matches.